Listed below are T cell receptor beta chains from one sample, sequenced in a study of shared clonotypes between healthy human individuals. The protocol was immunoSEQ multiplex PCR, while the TCRdb copy is restricted to in-frame clones and leaves out a portion. The sample holds under 150,000 clones; about 63% are singletons and the top ten take just under 25%. Material for sequencing was memory CD8+ T cells sorted from blood. The receptors originated from a woman between 25 and 40 years old in good health. Each CDR3 is given with its conserved first and last residue. The D gene is left open where the match is weak. Expanded clones get a size class; other rows say once, few or many, or leave the size out.

clone_size	j_call	v_call	cdr3_length	d_call	cdr3_nt	cdr3_aa
-	TRBJ2-7	TRBV5-1	17	TRBD2	TGCGCCAGCAGCTTGGTTACTAGCGGGAAGAGGATCTACGAGCAGTACTTC	CASSLVTSGKRIYEQYF
many	TRBJ2-7	TRBV27	13	-	TGTGCCAGCAGTCCTAACCCCCCCTACGAGCAGTACTTC	CASSPNPPYEQYF
-	TRBJ1-2	TRBV2	14	-	TGTGCCAGCATCGGCAGGACAAAGAACTATGGCTACACCTTC	CASIGRTKNYGYTF
-	TRBJ2-3	TRBV28	13	-	TGTGCCAGCAGTTATAAGGGCACAGATACGCAGTATTTT	CASSYKGTDTQYF
many	TRBJ2-1	TRBV27	13	-	TGTGCCAGCAGTTTAAGCGACTACAATGAGCAGTTCTTC	CASSLSDYNEQFF
many	TRBJ2-7	TRBV2	13	TRBD1	TGTGCCTCCCTACAGGGGTTAGGCTACGAGCAGTACTTC	CASLQGLGYEQYF
-	TRBJ1-1	TRBV5-6	14	-	TGTGCCAGCAGCCTCAGGTTTAGGGAGGCTGAAGCTTTCTTT	CASSLRFREAEAFF
-	TRBJ1-1	TRBV9	14	-	TGTGCCAGCAGCGTCTCTTGGGGGGACACTGAAGCTTTCTTT	CASSVSWGDTEAFF
-	TRBJ1-5	TRBV19	15	-	TGTGCCAGTAGTGCCTGGATGAGTAGCAATCAGCCCCAGCATTTT	CASSAWMSSNQPQHF
-	TRBJ2-7	TRBV28	13	TRBD2	TGTGCCAGCAGCGAAGGACTAGCGGACGAGCAGTACTTC	CASSEGLADEQYF
once	TRBJ2-6	TRBV5-6	15	-	TGTGCCAGCAGCTTGGGGTTTTCAGGGGCCAACGTCCTGACTTTC	CASSLGFSGANVLTF
once	TRBJ2-6	TRBV15	16	TRBD1	TGTGCCACCAGCGGAGACAGGGGCTCTGGGGCCAACGTCCTGACTTTC	CATSGDRGSGANVLTF
many	TRBJ2-2	TRBV28	15	TRBD1	TGTGCCAGCACTTTCGGGACAGAACACACCGGGGAGCTGTTTTTT	CASTFGTEHTGELFF
few	TRBJ2-5	TRBV25-1	13	-	TGTGCCAGCAGGGGAGGACTCCAAGAGACCCAGTACTTC	CASRGGLQETQYF
-	TRBJ1-4	TRBV15	16	-	TGTGCCGCCAGCAGAGATCCCAGTGCAACTAATGAAAAACTGTTTTTT	CAASRDPSATNEKLFF
once	TRBJ1-1	TRBV27	16	-	TGTGCCAGCAGTTCCACTTACAGGGAGAGGAACACTGAAGCTTTCTTT	CASSSTYRERNTEAFF
few	TRBJ2-7	TRBV6-1	15	-	TGTGCCAGCAGTATTGGTACAGGGTTCTCCTACGAGCAGTACTTC	CASSIGTGFSYEQYF
-	TRBJ2-1	TRBV28	17	TRBD2	TGTGCCAGCAGTTTATTTCCCCCCGGACTAGCTTTGGATGAGCAGTTCTTC	CASSLFPPGLALDEQFF
many	TRBJ1-1	TRBV6-1	13	-	TGTGCCAGCAGTGAAGCGGAGGCGTCTGAAGCTTTCTTT	CASSEAEASEAFF
-	TRBJ2-1	TRBV6-5	14	-	TGTGCCAGCAGTAATCTCGGACAGTACAATGAGCAGTTCTTC	CASSNLGQYNEQFF
few	TRBJ2-3	TRBV29-1	13	-	TGCAGCGTTGAGTTAGCCCACACAGATACGCAGTATTTT	CSVELAHTDTQYF
-	TRBJ2-1	TRBV5-6	15	TRBD2	TGTGCCAGCAGCCTGAGCGGGAGAGGGTACAATGAGCAGTTCTTC	CASSLSGRGYNEQFF
-	TRBJ2-3	TRBV5-1	18	TRBD2	TGCGCCAGCAGCCCAACGCCGGGACTAGCGGGAGACACAGATACGCAGTATTTT	CASSPTPGLAGDTDTQYF
-	TRBJ1-1	TRBV7-8	13	-	TGTGCCAGCAGCTTAACATCGAACACTGAAGCTTTCTTT	CASSLTSNTEAFF
once	TRBJ1-2	TRBV6-1	17	-	TGTGCCAGCAGTGAATCTCCAGGTCCTTCAGGCATCTATGGCTACACCTTC	CASSESPGPSGIYGYTF
-	TRBJ2-3	TRBV4-2	17	TRBD1	TGTGCCAGCAGCCACCCACAGGGACAGGACAGGGGGGATACGCAGTATTTT	CASSHPQGQDRGDTQYF
-	TRBJ2-2	TRBV28	14	TRBD2	TGTGCCAGCAGTTTAGGCGGGAGTAACGGGGAGCTGTTTTTT	CASSLGGSNGELFF
-	TRBJ2-7	TRBV10-2	15	TRBD2	TGCGCCAGCAGTGAGTCCCCTAGCGGAGTCTACGAGCAGTACTTC	CASSESPSGVYEQYF
-	TRBJ2-7	TRBV5-1	15	-	TGCGCCAGCAGCCCCGTCCTTGGGGAAGCCTACGAGCAGTACTTC	CASSPVLGEAYEQYF
-	TRBJ2-7	TRBV9	17	-	TGTGCCAGCAGCGGTGCCGTGACCCGCCCCACGATCTACGAGCAGTACTTC	CASSGAVTRPTIYEQYF
many	TRBJ2-3	TRBV6-4	15	TRBD1	TGTGCCAGCAGCTCGGGACAGGGGAGCACAGATACGCAGTATTTT	CASSSGQGSTDTQYF
-	TRBJ2-2	TRBV27	12	-	TGTGCCAGCAGTCCCCTGACCGGGGAGCTGTTTTTT	CASSPLTGELFF
-	TRBJ2-3	TRBV7-6	16	-	TGTGCCAGCAGCTTCACCGGGGACCGCGGCACAGATACGCAGTATTTT	CASSFTGDRGTDTQYF
-	TRBJ1-2	TRBV5-8	15	TRBD1	TGTGCCAGCAGAGTGGTGGACAGGGGACGTTATGGCTACACCTTC	CASRVVDRGRYGYTF
-	TRBJ2-7	TRBV5-5	13	-	TGTGCCAGCAGCATAGGGGACAAGTACGAGCAGTACTTC	CASSIGDKYEQYF
-	TRBJ2-2	TRBV27	14	-	TGTGCCAGCAGTCTCGCGCAGGCGACCGGGGAGCTGTTTTTT	CASSLAQATGELFF
-	TRBJ1-1	TRBV25-1	12	TRBD1	TGTGCCAGCAGAGACAGGGGGACTGAAGCTTTCTTT	CASRDRGTEAFF
few	TRBJ2-1	TRBV11-2	16	TRBD2	TGTGCCAGCAGCACGGAGCTAGCGGGAGGGCCCAATGAGCAGTTCTTC	CASSTELAGGPNEQFF
-	TRBJ1-2	TRBV10-3	13	TRBD1	TGTGCCATCAGTTTACTAGGACAGGCTGGCTACACCTTC	CAISLLGQAGYTF
-	TRBJ1-1	TRBV5-8	14	TRBD1	TGTGCCAGCAGCTCCTCGACAGGGGGCGGTGAAGCTTTCTTT	CASSSSTGGGEAFF
-	TRBJ2-7	TRBV10-3	13	-	TGTGCCATCTCCAGAGGCATCACCTACGAGCAGTACTTC	CAISRGITYEQYF